This T cell receptor (beta chain) was documented in a study of blood T cell dynamics during melanoma immunotherapy (dated by TCRdb to about 2020). Some background on the complete study: Patients had metastatic melanoma and received first-line pembrolizumab or nivolumab plus ipilimumab as standard of care in the United Kingdom. To find early correlates of response, peripheral T cell receptor repertoires were profiled in metastatic melanoma patients before and after one cycle of checkpoint inhibitor therapy. Consecutive patients formed a training cohort, and a further independent group of patients from the same centre was pooled into an external validation set.

Every bulk PBMC sample had a fixed 350 ng of DNA loaded. Following the manufacturer instructions, the immunoSEQ TCRb Assay kit was used to amplify TCR beta CDR3 sequences from genomic DNA. The KAPA Library Quantification Kit for Illumina platforms was used to quantify the pooled libraries by qPCR. Pooled libraries were clustered at roughly 0.55-1.1 pM and sequenced on an Illumina NextSeq 500. On the authors' methods: The TCR data were analyzed using immunoSEQ ANALYZER and the R LymphoSeq package. A rearrangement efficiency score was calculated as productive divided by the sum of productive and non-productive CDR3 sequences. Clonality was measured with the Gini coefficient and diversity with the Renyi index at alpha=1, compared pairwise between timepoints within each patient. Clonal relatedness, based on an edit distance of 3, and repertoire similarity, based on the Bhattacharyya coefficient, were both computed in LymphoSeq. Linear discriminant analysis on week-3 changes in clonality and diversity was built with the R MASS and caret packages to classify response. TCRdb mirrors the immuneACCESS table, restricted to in-frame sequences. Some clones are absent from its copies; in checked studies, under half trace to an unresolved V gene, and the reason for the others is unknown. V, J and clone size reflect that table, while D and trimming were determined from the DNA. The sample records 4,000 to 4,500 clones, around 84% of which are singletons. The top ten constitute about 15% of the sample.

The time point tag for this specimen amounts to: pre-treatment baseline. Blood samples were collected before treatment (T0) and at week 3 (W3), after the first cycle of checkpoint blockade. Except for a couple of patients with rapid clinical progression, response was assessed 12 weeks after the first infusion by RECIST 1.1; disease control meant complete response, partial response or stable disease. Patients with prior systemic cancer treatment, concomitant immunosuppressant therapy or synchronous other active malignancies were excluded. Both bulk PBMC and plasma cell-free DNA were sequenced for TCR beta so that circulating cells and T cell turnover could be tracked. Lymphoprep and SepMate tubes were used to isolate PBMC from blood, and red cell lysis was then performed. DNA from PBMC and sorted T cell subsets was extracted with QIAamp DNA Blood Mini kits. The CDR3 runs 14 residues from the cysteine to the phenylalanine. The read is trimmed to its CDR3 DNA, 42 bases read in frame from base 1. The junction shows trimming of 0 bases on V and 5 bases on J, plus 10 bases between the germline ends. CDR1 and CDR2, looked up from the germline V gene, are KGHSH and LQKENI.

About this clone: It lacks a known antigen. Base qualities were left out, and no much larger clone turns up one base away.

Findings and caveats that apply to the study as a whole: Whether the T cell clones driving repertoire changes were melanoma-specific or reflected general immune activation could not be determined in the study. Unlike progressors, patients who went on to achieve disease control showed a bifurcated reorganization of the PBMC repertoire at W3, with either increased clonality or increased diversity. The relatively small sample size was acknowledged as potentially limiting generalization of the results.

The chain joins TRBV18 to TRBJ1-2; no D segment can be confidently identified. The receptor comes from a human donor with melanoma. Sequences were derived from blood, sampled from a patient treated with checkpoint blockade. In nucleotide form, the sequence is TGTGCCAGCTCACCACCGACCATACAGTATGGCTACACCTTC. This gives the protein CASSPPTIQYGYTF.